The 10 T cell receptor beta chains below come from one sample, sequenced in a study of radiation and T cells in renal cell carcinoma. Documented time point: blood 4 weeks post-SBRT, at nephrectomy. The treatment was: 15 Gy SBRT to primary tumor, nephrectomy 4 weeks later. TCRdb keeps only in-frame clones here, not all; method: immunoSEQ multiplex PCR. The sample has 120,000 to 150,000 clones; 86% are singletons. The material sequenced was blood, taken from a patient whose treatment included radiotherapy and nephrectomy. The receptors come from a woman aged 45-60 years with renal cell carcinoma.

This chain connects TRBV6-6 to TRBJ2-1; D might be TRBD2 (5 bases). V lost 0 bases to trimming and J lost 7 bases, with 10 bases between them. The germline V gene encodes CDR1 MNHNY and CDR2 SVGAGI (reference sequence). There are 14 residues in the CDR3. The CDR3 is CASSYSPSMNEQFF. The CDR3 coding sequence is TGTGCCAGCAGTTACTCTCCTAGCATGAATGAGCAGTTCTTC.

This chain connects TRBV5-5 to TRBJ2-5; D not resolved. The CDR3 totals 19 residues. V shed 4 bases and J shed 2 bases, with 27 bases lying between them. CDR1 and CDR2 from the germline V gene are SGHKS and YYEKEE (reference sequence). CDR3 loop: CASSARPGRSLTFQETQYF. The DNA of the CDR3 is TGTGCCAGCAGCGCACGACCGGGCCGATCTCTTACCTTTCAAGAGACCCAGTACTTC.

As DNA, the CDR3 is TGTGCCAGCAGTTTACAGTCGAGAGATACGCAGTATTTT. Its protein product is CASSLQSRDTQYF. The chain links TRBV6-6 to TRBJ2-3, with D uncertain. Germline V CDR1 and CDR2: MNHNY, SVGAGI (reference sequence). Trimming shortened V by 4 bases and J by 5 bases, and 10 bases separated the two germline ends. The CDR3 contains 13 residues.

The chain combines TRBV15 with TRBJ2-3; D is unresolved. The CDR3 sequence is 15 residues long. Trimming cost V 0 bases and J 6 bases, with 13 bases left between them. Germline CDR1 reads LNHNV; CDR2 reads YYDKDF (reference sequence). CDR3 amino acids: CATSRDRDAGDTQYF. The CDR3 DNA sequence: TGTGCCACCAGCAGAGACCGAGACGCTGGGGATACGCAGTATTTT.

The chain has TRBV27 and TRBJ1-5; TRBD1 matches at 8 bases. CDR1 is MNHEY and CDR2 is SMNVEV in the germline V gene (reference sequence). The CDR3 loop spans 16 amino acids. With V trimmed by 0 bases and J by 4 bases, 5 bases remained unmatched. For the CDR3, the DNA is TGTGCCAGCAGTTTATCGACAGGGGTGGGGAATCAGCCCCAGCATTTT. Its translation is CASSLSTGVGNQPQHF.

The V gene is TRBV19, the J gene TRBJ1-2; the match to TRBD1 covers 8 bases. The CDR3 covers 14 residues. The V and J ends lost 6 bases and 3 bases, in that order; junction bases with no gene match: 6. Germline V gene sequence: CDR1 LNHDA, CDR2 SQIVND (reference sequence). The CDR3, as DNA: TGTGCCAGTAGACGACAGGGGTCTGACTATGGCTACACCTTC. Translated, it gives CASRRQGSDYGYTF.

The V gene is TRBV29-1, the J gene TRBJ2-3, with D unresolved. The length of the CDR3 is 14 residues. Per germline, CDR1 SQVTM and CDR2 ANQGSEA. V lost 1 base and J 2 bases, leaving 10 bases between the germline ends. CDR3 coding DNA: TGCAGCGTTGAAGTTTGGCGGAACACAGATACGCAGTATTTT. Encoded protein: CSVEVWRNTDTQYF.

The chain has TRBV27 and TRBJ1-2; 9 nucleotides line up with TRBD1. Germline loops: CDR1 MNHEY, CDR2 SMNVEV (reference sequence). The CDR3 runs 14 residues. Trimming cost V 3 bases and J 4 bases; bases outside gene matches: 3. CDR3 in DNA: TGTGCCAGCAGTTTCGGGACAGGGACCTATGGCTACACCTTC. This translates into CASSFGTGTYGYTF.

V gene TRBV4-1 combines with J gene TRBJ2-7, with D unclear. Trimming removed 4 bases from V and 4 bases from J, with 17 bases in between. Germline V gene sequence: CDR1 MGHRA, CDR2 YSYEKL. This CDR3 spans 15 amino acids. The CDR3 bases are TGCGCCAGCAGCCCCCGGACCGACGGTACATACGAGCAGTACTTC. Translation: CASSPRTDGTYEQYF.

This clone showed up just once. J is TRBJ1-2 and V is TRBV28; D perhaps matches TRBD1 (5 bases). This CDR3 has 14 amino acids. Germline V gene lookup returns CDR1 MDHEN and CDR2 SYDVKM. V lost 6 bases and J lost 7, with 18 bases in between. CDR3 loop: CASSRSQGFLGYTF. The CDR3 bases are TGTGCCAGCAGCCGCTCTCAGGGCTTTCTTGGCTACACCTTC.